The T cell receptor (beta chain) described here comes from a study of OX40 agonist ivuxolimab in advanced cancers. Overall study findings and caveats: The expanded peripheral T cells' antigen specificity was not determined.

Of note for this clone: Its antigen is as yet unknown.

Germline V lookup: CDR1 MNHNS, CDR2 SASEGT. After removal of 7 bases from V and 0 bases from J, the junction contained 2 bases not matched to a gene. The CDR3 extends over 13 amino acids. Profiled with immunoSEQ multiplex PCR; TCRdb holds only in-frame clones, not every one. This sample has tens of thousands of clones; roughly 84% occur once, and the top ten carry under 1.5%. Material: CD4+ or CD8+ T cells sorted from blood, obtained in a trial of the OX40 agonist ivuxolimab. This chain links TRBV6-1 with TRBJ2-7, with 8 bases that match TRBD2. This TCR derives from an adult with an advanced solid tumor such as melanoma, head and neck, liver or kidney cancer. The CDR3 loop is CASNLAGSYEQYF. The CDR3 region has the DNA TGTGCCAGCAACCTAGCGGGCTCCTACGAGCAGTACTTC.